The source of this T cell receptor (beta chain) is a study of blood T cell repertoires in COVID-19. The V gene's germline CDR1 is MNHEY and CDR2 SMNVEV (reference sequence). The CDR3 has 14 residues. With V trimmed by 4 bases and J by 4 bases, 6 bases remained unmatched. Generated by immunoSEQ multiplex PCR, the TCRdb table keeps only in-frame clones and is missing some. The sample has about 200,000 clones; 85% are singletons. The rearrangement links TRBV27 to TRBJ2-7; TRBD1 aligns across 8 bases. The receptor was isolated from a man between 35 and 55 years old who had recovered from COVID-19. Specimen: PBMCs or T cells enriched from blood (not recorded which). The CDR3 DNA is TGTGCCAGCAGTTCGTCAGGGGGCCCGTACGAGCAGTACTTC. Its protein is CASSSSGGPYEQYF.